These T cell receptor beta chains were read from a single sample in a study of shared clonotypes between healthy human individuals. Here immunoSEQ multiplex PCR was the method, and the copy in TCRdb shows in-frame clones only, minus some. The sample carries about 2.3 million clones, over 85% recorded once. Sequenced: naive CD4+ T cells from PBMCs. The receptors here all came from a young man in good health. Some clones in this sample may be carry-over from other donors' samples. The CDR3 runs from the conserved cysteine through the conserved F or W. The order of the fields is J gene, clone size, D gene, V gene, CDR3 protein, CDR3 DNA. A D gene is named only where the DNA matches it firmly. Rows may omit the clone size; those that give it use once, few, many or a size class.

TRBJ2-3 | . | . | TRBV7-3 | CASSLGLHTDTQYF | TGTGCCAGCAGCTTAGGGCTACACACAGATACGCAGTATTTT
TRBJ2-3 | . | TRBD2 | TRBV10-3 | CAISESSSGSTDTQYF | TGTGCCATCAGTGAGTCGTCTAGCGGTAGCACAGATACGCAGTATTTT
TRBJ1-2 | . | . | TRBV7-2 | CASSSFTNYGYTF | TGTGCCAGCAGCTCGTTTACTAACTATGGCTACACCTTC
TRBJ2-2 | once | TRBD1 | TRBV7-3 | CASSLIGQGDGELFF | TGTGCCAGCAGCTTAATCGGACAGGGGGACGGGGAGCTGTTTTTT
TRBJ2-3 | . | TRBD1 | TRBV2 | CASSGDRGARGDTQYF | TGTGCCAGCAGCGGGGACAGGGGGGCTAGAGGGGATACGCAGTATTTT
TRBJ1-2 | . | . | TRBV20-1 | CSASSSYGYTF | TGCAGTGCTAGCTCCTCCTATGGCTACACCTTC
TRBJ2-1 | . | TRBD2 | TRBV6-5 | CASRPLGGSNEQFF | TGTGCCAGCAGACCCCTCGGGGGGTCCAATGAGCAGTTCTTC
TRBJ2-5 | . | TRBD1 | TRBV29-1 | CSATGGSQETQYF | TGCAGCGCCACAGGGGGTAGCCAAGAGACCCAGTACTTC
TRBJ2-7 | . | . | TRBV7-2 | CASSLSPASSSYEQYF | TGTGCCAGCAGCTTATCCCCAGCCTCGAGCTCCTACGAGCAGTACTTC
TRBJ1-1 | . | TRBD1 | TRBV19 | CASAGQAPTEAFF | TGTGCCAGCGCGGGACAGGCGCCGACTGAAGCTTTCTTT
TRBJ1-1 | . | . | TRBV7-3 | CASSLRPAAVAFF | TGTGCCAGCAGCTTAAGGCCAGCGGCCGTCGCTTTCTTT
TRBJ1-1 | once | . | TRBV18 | CASSPEGGTEAFF | TGTGCCAGCTCACCGGAGGGGGGCACTGAAGCTTTCTTT
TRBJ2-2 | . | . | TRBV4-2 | CASSRAGTRNTGELFF | TGTGCCAGCAGCCGCGCCGGGACACGTAACACCGGGGAGCTGTTTTTT
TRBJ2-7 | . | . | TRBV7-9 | CASGWGAYEQYF | TGTGCCAGCGGATGGGGGGCCTACGAGCAGTACTTC
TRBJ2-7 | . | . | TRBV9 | CASSQSLVSSYEQYF | TGTGCCAGCAGCCAATCCCTAGTGAGCTCCTACGAGCAGTACTTC
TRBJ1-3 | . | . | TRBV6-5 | CASRQGGSGNTIYF | TGTGCCAGCAGGCAAGGGGGATCTGGAAACACCATATATTTT
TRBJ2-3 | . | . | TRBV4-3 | CASSLLRTGTDTQYF | TGCGCCAGCAGCCTTTTAAGGACTGGCACAGATACGCAGTATTTT
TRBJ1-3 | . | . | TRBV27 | CASSPLEGRGNTIYF | TGTGCCAGCAGTCCCCTAGAGGGGCGAGGAAACACCATATATTTT
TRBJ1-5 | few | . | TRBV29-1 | CSVSLDGPQHF | TGCAGCGTTTCCTTGGATGGGCCCCAGCATTTT
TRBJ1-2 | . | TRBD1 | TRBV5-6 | CASSLDRGVVGYTF | TGTGCCAGCAGCCTGGACAGGGGAGTGGTCGGCTACACCTTC
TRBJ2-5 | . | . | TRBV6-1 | CASTRPGTETQYF | TGTGCCAGCACTCGTCCCGGGACGGAGACCCAGTACTTC
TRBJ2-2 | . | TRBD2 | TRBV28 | CASRPPGGGGTGELFF | TGTGCCAGCAGACCACCCGGGGGGGGTGGGACCGGGGAGCTGTTTTTT
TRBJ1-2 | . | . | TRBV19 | CASSTQGNNYGYTF | TGTGCCAGTAGTACACAGGGTAACAACTATGGCTACACCTTC
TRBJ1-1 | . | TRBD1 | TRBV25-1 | CASRKTGGTEAFF | TGTGCCAGCCGAAAGACAGGGGGTACTGAAGCTTTCTTT
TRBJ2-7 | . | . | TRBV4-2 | CASSQVGPSPYEQYF | TGTGCCAGCAGCCAAGTCGGGCCATCCCCCTACGAGCAGTACTTC
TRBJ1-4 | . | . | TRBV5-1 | CASSLDSRNEKLFF | TGCGCCAGCAGCTTGGACTCGAGGAATGAAAAACTGTTTTTT
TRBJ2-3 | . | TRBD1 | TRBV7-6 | CASSWGQAQGGDTQYF | TGTGCCAGCAGCTGGGGACAGGCCCAGGGGGGAGATACGCAGTATTTT
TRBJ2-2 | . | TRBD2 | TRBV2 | CASILAGGPFGELFF | TGTGCCAGCATACTAGCGGGAGGGCCATTCGGGGAGCTGTTTTTT
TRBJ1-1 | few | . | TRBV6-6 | CASSQQGGTEAFF | TGTGCCAGCAGTCAACAGGGTGGCACTGAAGCTTTCTTT
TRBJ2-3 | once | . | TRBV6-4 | CASSQDRGPYTQYF | TGTGCCAGCAGCCAAGACCGAGGACCATATACGCAGTATTTT
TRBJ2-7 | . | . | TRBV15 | CATSREDLSYEQYF | TGTGCCACCAGCAGAGAAGACCTGTCCTACGAGCAGTACTTC
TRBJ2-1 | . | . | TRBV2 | CASCGAGNEQFF | TGTGCCAGCTGTGGAGCCGGCAATGAGCAGTTCTTC
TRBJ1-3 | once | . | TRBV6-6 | CASSYSIGGRGNTIYF | TGTGCCAGCAGTTACTCGATCGGGGGACGCGGAAACACCATATATTTT
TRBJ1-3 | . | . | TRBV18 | CASSPVAGVGNTIYF | TGTGCCAGCTCACCAGTCGCAGGGGTTGGAAACACCATATATTTT
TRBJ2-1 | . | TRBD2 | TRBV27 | CASSLRGRAGNEQFF | TGTGCCAGCAGTTTACGTGGGAGGGCCGGGAATGAGCAGTTCTTC
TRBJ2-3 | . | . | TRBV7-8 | CAGSSWHQPSTDTQYF | TGTGCCGGAAGCTCGTGGCATCAGCCCAGCACAGATACGCAGTATTTT
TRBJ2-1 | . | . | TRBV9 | CASSVATGLASEQFF | TGTGCCAGCAGCGTAGCTACAGGGCTAGCCAGTGAGCAGTTCTTC
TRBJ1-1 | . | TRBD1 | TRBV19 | CASSILGGQGEAFF | TGTGCCAGTAGTATACTGGGGGGACAGGGTGAAGCTTTCTTT
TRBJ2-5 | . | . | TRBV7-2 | CASSLWVAEETQYF | TGTGCCAGCAGCTTATGGGTAGCGGAAGAGACCCAGTACTTC
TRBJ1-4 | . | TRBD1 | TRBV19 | CASRDRGSTNEKLFF | TGTGCCAGTAGAGACAGGGGCTCAACTAATGAAAAACTGTTTTTT
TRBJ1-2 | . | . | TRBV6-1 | CASSETTNHRLYGYTF | TGTGCCAGCAGTGAAACAACGAACCACCGCCTCTATGGCTACACCTTC
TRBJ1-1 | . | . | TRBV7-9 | CASSQDSNTEAFF | TGTGCCAGCAGCCAGGACAGCAACACTGAAGCTTTCTTT
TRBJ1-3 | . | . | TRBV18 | CASSPQKGAGNTIYF | TGTGCCAGCTCACCACAGAAAGGGGCTGGAAACACCATATATTTT
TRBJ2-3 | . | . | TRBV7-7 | CASSLGGPGDTQYF | TGTGCCAGCAGCTTAGGAGGTCCTGGGGATACGCAGTATTTT
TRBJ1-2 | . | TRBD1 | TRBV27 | CASSPTGDYGYTF | TGTGCCAGCAGTCCCACAGGGGACTATGGCTACACCTTC
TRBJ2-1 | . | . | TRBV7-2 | CASSFVQGVEQFF | TGTGCCAGCAGCTTTGTACAGGGAGTTGAGCAGTTCTTC
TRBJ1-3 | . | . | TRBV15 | CATSPDWRASGNTIYF | TGTGCCACCAGCCCCGATTGGAGGGCCTCTGGAAACACCATATATTTT
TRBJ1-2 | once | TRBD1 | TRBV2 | CASTPLRTGGHGYTF | TGTGCCAGCACTCCCCTTCGGACAGGGGGCCATGGCTACACCTTC
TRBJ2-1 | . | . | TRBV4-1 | CASSQPRDLPGREQFF | TGCGCCAGCAGCCAACCCCGGGACTTACCTGGTCGGGAGCAGTTCTTC
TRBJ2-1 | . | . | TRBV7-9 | CASSSGEKQFF | TGTGCCAGCAGCTCAGGGGAGAAGCAGTTCTTC
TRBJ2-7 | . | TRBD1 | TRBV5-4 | CASSSAGQAAYEQYF | TGTGCCAGCAGCTCCGCGGGACAGGCTGCCTACGAGCAGTACTTC
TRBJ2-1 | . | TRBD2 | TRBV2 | CASRLASPYNEQFF | TGTGCCAGTCGACTAGCCTCCCCCTACAATGAGCAGTTCTTC
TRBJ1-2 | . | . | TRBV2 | CASTAGRRPNGYTF | TGTGCCAGCACTGCGGGACGGAGACCCAATGGCTACACCTTC
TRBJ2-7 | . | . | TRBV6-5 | CASSYSRERSYEQYF | TGTGCCAGCAGTTACTCTAGGGAGCGGTCCTACGAGCAGTACTTC
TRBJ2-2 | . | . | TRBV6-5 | CASIPRDGYTGELFF | TGTGCCAGCATCCCCCGGGACGGGTACACCGGGGAGCTGTTTTTT